Listed below are T cell receptor beta chains from one sample, sequenced in a study of blood T cells in healthy people across ages. One entry per CDR3 protein results from TCRdb running MiXCR on the 5' RACE reads. The table records fewer than 950,000 distinct CDR3 sequences, roughly 40% of them present only once. Sequencing used blood. These TCRs come from a man aged 18 to 29 in good health. The conserved cysteine and the conserved F or W are not part of the CDR3 here. A clone size is listed for some rows: how often the clone was seen (once, few, many), or a class if it is expanded.

few | TRBV7-2 | ASSLGTSNQPQH
NA | TRBV5-6 | ASSLNMATASNTEAF
NA | TRBV5-5 | ASSWKGGGELF
NA | TRBV20-1 | SASLPSGIYEQY
NA | TRBV15 | ATRSTADRGSQPQH
NA | TRBV4-2 | ANSQDTSSSTDTQY
NA | TRBV14 | ASNPVGGYTEAF
few | TRBV7-9 | ASSLEGGPSNTIY
NA | TRBV6-2/TRBV6-3 | ASTDPQGGFTEAF
NA | TRBV7-2 | ASSSIKGAFYGYT
NA | TRBV4-1 | ASSQVAGVDTDTQY
many | TRBV7-9 | ASSLGAGEQF
few | TRBV20-1 | SARAGVYLSNQPQH
NA | TRBV29-1 | SVDTAASSDTQY
few | TRBV20-1 | SAGDRFYEQY
NA | TRBV3-1 | ASSPRGRGTITDTQY
NA | TRBV20-1 | SADRDGELF
NA | TRBV7-2 | ASSVSGPSGNEQY
many | TRBV12-3/TRBV12-4 | ASSPSEVADTQY
many | TRBV20-1 | SGGQPQPDTQY
few | TRBV7-2 | ASSAQVGSEQF
few | TRBV5-1 | ASSWRTDQETQY
many | TRBV4-2 | ASSQVGGSHSYGYT
few | TRBV14 | ASGGGNGDTQY
few | TRBV7-2 | ASSPRTGETEAF
NA | TRBV20-1 | SAREGTGDEQF
few | TRBV7-2 | ASSRSGQGSVGELF
few | TRBV20-1 | SARDRGLVGNEQY
NA | TRBV10-3 | AISPWGSRLSTDTQY
NA | TRBV5-1 | ASSLNRGPTGELF
many | TRBV6-2/TRBV6-3 | ASSYRLSAGGHSQETQY
NA | TRBV28 | ASSLWEGGPAKNIQY
NA | TRBV27 | ASSWGRGEY
NA | TRBV20-1 | SAGGGALK
NA | TRBV12-3/TRBV12-4 | ASSLAGVINSPLH
few | TRBV20-1 | SASRPNQPQH
few | TRBV20-1 | SGGYRLQETQY
few | TRBV7-2 | ASSPNPGTRCAQY
NA | TRBV30 | AWSPIGGGPGRTEAF
many | TRBV16 | ASSQQAEQF
NA | TRBV20-1 | SARGGRGGTDTQY
few | TRBV28 | ASSLAVSSYNSPLH
few | TRBV29-1 | SVDRAAETQY
few | TRBV9 | ASSRGLVPYEQY
once | TRBV28 | ASSNGGGALSGNTIY
NA | TRBV4-3 | ASSQYRTSYYEQY
NA | TRBV6-6 | ASSRQGPNTGELF
NA | TRBV4-3 | ASSHPPEGKAF
many | TRBV6-5 | ASRPVTASYGYT
NA | TRBV2 | ASRERGPSPYEQY
NA | TRBV7-6 | ASSLKGAETQY
many | TRBV24-1 | ATSDRGTTDTQY
few | TRBV20-1 | SAREQGLGQPQH
NA | TRBV7-9 | AIRPRAAVQENQY
few | TRBV10-3 | AISATAFNSPLH
few | TRBV4-1 | ASRQGQALSYNSPLH
few | TRBV28 | ASRFGDRDLSPLH
NA | TRBV20-1 | SAAHPGQGGNTIY
few | TRBV3-1 | ASSQLSSGGSSYNEQF
many | TRBV7-2 | ASSLVAETLRETQY